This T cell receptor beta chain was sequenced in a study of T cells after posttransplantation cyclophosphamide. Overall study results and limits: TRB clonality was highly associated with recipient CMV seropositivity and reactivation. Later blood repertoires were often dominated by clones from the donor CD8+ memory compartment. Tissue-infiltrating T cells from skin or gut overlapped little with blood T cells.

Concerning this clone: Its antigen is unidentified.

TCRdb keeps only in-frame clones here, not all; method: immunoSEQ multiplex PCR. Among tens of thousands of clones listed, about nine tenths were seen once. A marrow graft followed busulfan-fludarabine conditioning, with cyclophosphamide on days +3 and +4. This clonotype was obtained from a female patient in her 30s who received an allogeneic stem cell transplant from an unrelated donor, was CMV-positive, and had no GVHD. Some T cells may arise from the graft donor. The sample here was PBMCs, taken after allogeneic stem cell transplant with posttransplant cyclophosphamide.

The chain's CDR3 is CASSQTGTAEAFF. DNA of the CDR3: TGTGCCAGCAGCCAAACCGGGACAGCTGAAGCTTTCTTT. The V and J genes are TRBV27 and TRBJ1-1, with 7 bases aligning to TRBD1. This CDR3 spans 13 amino acids. Germline V gene lookup returns CDR1 MNHEY and CDR2 SMNVEV (reference sequence). Trimming at V came to 6 bases and at J to 6 bases, leaving 7 bases not matched to a gene.